The next 15 T cell receptor beta chains were all read from a single sample in a study of T cells in Graves' hyperthyroidism and ophthalmopathy. There were TCR beta CDR3 regions amplified from RNA transcripts. HTBI primers were used for first-round RT-PCR of the TCR CDR3. TCRdb reprocessed the multiplex PCR reads via MiXCR and lists one record per CDR3 protein. Of over 500,000 distinct CDR3 sequences in the sample, 35% to 50% were seen once. Sequenced input: peripheral blood or thyroid tissue (not recorded which). Receptors originate from an adult woman with Graves' disease, either hyperthyroidism or ophthalmopathy (not recorded which).

This clonotype was seen a few times. The chain is built from TRBV5-4 and TRBJ2-7; 7 nucleotides align to TRBD2. Germline V CDR1 and CDR2: SGHNT, YYREEE (reference sequence). The CDR3 covers 15 residues. After removal of 0 bases from V and 4 bases from J, the junction contained 7 bases not matched to a gene. Here the CDR3 DNA reads TGTGCCAGCAGCTTGGGGACGTCCGGGGGGTACGAGCAGTACTTC. This sequence encodes CASSLGTSGGYEQYF. The full variable domain, its missing parts supplied by reference TRBV5-4 and TRBJ2-7, is ETGVTQSPTHLIKTRGQQVTLRCSSQSGHNTVSWYQQALGQGPQFIFQYYREEENGRGNFPPRFSGLQFPNYSSELNVNALELDDSALYLCASSLGTSGGYEQYFGPGTRLTVT.

This clonotype was recorded many times. The chain uses TRBV29-1 and TRBJ2-3; D remains unclear. This CDR3 region has 13 residues. Germline loops: CDR1 SQVTM, CDR2 ANQGSEA. V was pared by 1 base and J by 2 bases, with 7 bases between. The CDR3 bases are TGCAGCGTTGAAGCGGGCCCCACAGATACGCAGTATTTT. Its protein is CSVEAGPTDTQYF.

This chain links TRBV6-5 with TRBJ2-7, with 7 bases that match TRBD2. CDR3 length equals 18 residues. The germline V gene encodes CDR1 MNHEY and CDR2 SVGAGI. V shed 0 bases and J 2 bases; nucleotides not matched to a gene: 13. The CDR3 loop reads CASSYSSSGTPMPYEQYF. The CDR3 DNA is TGTGCCAGCAGTTACTCCTCCAGCGGGACTCCCATGCCCTACGAGCAGTACTTC.

The chain couples TRBV6-1 to TRBJ2-5, with 9 bases that match TRBD2. Trimming removed 3 bases from V and 1 base from J; junction bases left unmatched: 6. The CDR3 is 16 amino acids. CDR1 MNHNS and CDR2 SASEGT come from the germline V gene. The CDR3 loop reads CASSDHGGRAQETQYF. The CDR3 nucleotides read TGTGCCAGCAGTGACCACGGCGGGAGGGCCCAAGAGACCCAGTACTTC.

This rearrangement joins TRBV19 to TRBJ2-5; 8 positions match TRBD2. In germline, CDR1 is LNHDA, CDR2 SQIVND (reference sequence). Trimming removed 6 bases from V and 4 bases from J; junction bases left unmatched: 10. This CDR3 is built from 15 residues. CDR3 bases: TGTGCCAGTAGGAAAATAGCGGGACTCTCAGAGACCCAGTACTTC. Translation: CASRKIAGLSETQYF.

The chain employs TRBV29-1 and TRBJ2-7, with D possibly called TRBD1 or TRBD2 (5 bases each). V was clipped by 4 bases and J by 4 bases, with 20 bases between them. Germline V CDR1 and CDR2: SQVTM, ANQGSEA. The CDR3 consists of 15 residues. The DNA of the CDR3 is TGCAGCGTTGGGGGCCCGGGACCCAGTCCTTACGAGCAGTACTTC. Protein product: CSVGGPGPSPYEQYF.

The rearrangement joins TRBV9 to TRBJ1-2; TRBD1 matches at 8 bases. The CDR3 runs 13 residues. Germline V CDR1 and CDR2: SGDLS, YYNGEE. V was clipped by 4 bases and J by 7 bases; unmatched bases: 6. Written as DNA, the CDR3 is TGTGCCAGCAGCTCAGGGGGCGTGGGTGGCTACACCTTC. Protein sequence: CASSSGGVGGYTF. The whole variable domain, filled in from reference TRBV9 and TRBJ1-2, reads DSGVTQTPKHLITATGQRVTLRCSPRSGDLSVYWYQQSLDQGLQFLIQYYNGEERAKGNILERFSAQQFPDLHSELNLSSLELGDSALYFCASSSGGVGGYTFGSGTRLTVV.

This clonotype was found a few times. The rearrangement links TRBV3-1 to TRBJ1-1, with 8 bases aligning to TRBD1. Germline CDR1 and CDR2: LGHDT and YNNKEL (reference sequence). V trimming: 2 bases; J trimming: 1 base; junction bases outside the gene matches: 3. The CDR3 runs 15 residues. The CDR3 nucleotides are TGTGCCAGCAGCCAAATACAGGGGGAGAACACTGAAGCTTTCTTT. The encoded protein is CASSQIQGENTEAFF.

The chain carries TRBV6-1 and TRBJ2-2; D is uncertain. Germline lookup yields CDR1 MNHNS and CDR2 SASEGT. V lost 1 base to trimming and J lost 5 bases, with 5 bases between them. This CDR3 has 13 residues. CDR3 loop: CASSEGETGELFF. Written as DNA, the CDR3 is TGTGCCAGCAGTGAAGGGGAAACCGGGGAGCTGTTTTTT.

Here the CDR3 reads CASSLGTGIGTEAFF. The CDR3 DNA reads as TGTGCCAGCAGCTTAGGGACAGGGATTGGGACTGAAGCTTTCTTT. The chain carries TRBV7-9 and TRBJ1-1, with TRBD1 matching 8 bases. Trimming at V came to 1 base and at J to 5 bases, leaving 6 bases not matched to a gene. Germline CDR1 reads SEHNR; CDR2 reads FQNEAQ (reference sequence). The CDR3 extends over 15 amino acids.

The genes are TRBV4-3 and TRBJ2-6; D is unresolved. The CDR3 has 14 residues. Germline V gene lookup returns CDR1 LGHNA and CDR2 YSLEER. Trimming cost V 5 bases and J 1 base, with 6 bases left between them. CDR3 amino acids: CASSYESGANVLTF. The CDR3 DNA reads TGCGCCAGCAGCTACGAGTCTGGGGCCAACGTCCTGACTTTC.

In this sample, this clonotype turned up many times. The V call is TRBV2, the J call TRBJ2-7, with D unclear. The CDR3 is 14 residues long. Germline CDR1 is SNHLY and CDR2 is FYNNEI. The germline V and J ends were trimmed by 3 bases and 0 bases, with 9 bases remaining between them. CDR3 region: CASSDDLYSYEQYF. The CDR3 region has the DNA TGTGCCAGCAGTGACGATCTTTACTCCTACGAGCAGTACTTC.

The rearrangement links TRBV7-8 to TRBJ1-5; D ambiguous. Trimming cost V 6 bases and J 7 bases, with 10 bases left between them. CDR3 length: 12 amino acids. The germline V gene has CDR1 SGHVS and CDR2 FQNEAQ. The CDR3 DNA follows: TGTGCCAGCAGGCTCGGGCGGCAGCCCCAGCATTTT. Protein product: CASRLGRQPQHF.

Many counts were recorded for this clonotype. The chain recombines TRBV19 with TRBJ2-5; D unclear. The length of the CDR3 is 11 residues. V gave up 10 bases and J gave up 4 bases, with 10 bases separating them. Germline CDR1 reads LNHDA; CDR2 reads SQIVND (reference sequence). CDR3 in amino acids: CATLGSETQYF. The CDR3 DNA sequence: TGTGCCACCCTAGGATCAGAGACCCAGTACTTC. The complete variable domain, with remaining parts taken from reference TRBV19 and TRBJ2-5, reads DGGITQSPKYLFRKEGQNVTLSCEQNLNHDAMYWYRQDPGQGLRLIYYSQIVNDFQKGDIAEGYSVSREKKESFPLTVTSAQKNPTAFYLCATLGSETQYFGPGTRLLVL.

V gene TRBV9 combines with J gene TRBJ1-4; 8 positions agree with TRBD1. The CDR3 loop spans 15 amino acids. Looked up from germline, CDR1 is SGDLS and CDR2 is YYNGEE. After removal of 3 bases from V and 7 bases from J, the junction contained 8 bases not matched to a gene. CDR3 in amino acids: CASSADRGVIEKLFF. As DNA, the CDR3 is TGTGCCAGCAGCGCAGACAGGGGCGTTATTGAAAAACTGTTTTTT.